Presented here are 15 T cell receptor beta chains from one specimen sequenced in a study of identical twins. TCRdb fed the 5' RACE reads into MiXCR, producing one record per CDR3 protein. Of some 500,000 distinct CDR3 sequences listed, around an eighth are singletons. The data also belong to a second study, concerning yellow fever vaccine responses in identical twins.

The specimen was CD4+ T cells sorted from blood. Receptors originate from a woman aged 18-29 years in good health.

The V gene is TRBV3-1, the J gene TRBJ2-1; D is tentatively TRBD1 or TRBD2 (7 bases each). The V gene's germline CDR1 is LGHDT and CDR2 YNNKEL (reference sequence). Trimming stripped 4 bases from V and 14 bases from J, with 27 bases between. The CDR3 is 16 residues long. The chain's CDR3 is CASSPTAGGAEGRKFF. CDR3 in DNA: TGTGCCAGCAGCCCTACGGCAGGGGGGGCGGAAGGGAGGAAGTTCTTC.

The chain has TRBV5-6 and TRBJ2-3; 9 positions match TRBD1. The CDR3 extends over 16 amino acids. The germline V gene has CDR1 SGHDT and CDR2 YYEEEE. With 4 bases clipped from V and 5 bases from J, the junction kept 11 bases outside the gene matches. The DNA for the CDR3 is TGTGCCAGCAGCCCGGACAGGGGCTTTCATTTAGATACGCAGTATTTT. This translates into CASSPDRGFHLDTQYF.

This clonotype was detected a few times. This chain connects TRBV7-2 to TRBJ2-7; 11 bases are a match to TRBD1. The CDR3 length is 15 residues. V was clipped by 5 bases and J by 4 bases; unmatched bases: 7. Per the germline V gene, CDR1 is SGHTA and CDR2 is FQGNSA. The CDR3 loop reads CASSLDGQGAYEQYF. In DNA form, the CDR3 reads TGTGCCAGCAGCCTAGATGGACAGGGGGCTTACGAGCAGTACTTC.

The chain employs TRBV2 and TRBJ1-1, with D maybe TRBD1 (6 bases). Per the germline V gene, CDR1 is SNHLY and CDR2 is FYNNEI. There are 15 residues in the CDR3. V was pared by 6 bases and J by 4 bases, with 18 bases between. As DNA, the CDR3 is TGTGCCAGCAGGGCCCGAGGGGGAGGGCCCACTGAAGCTTTCTTT. This codes for CASRARGGGPTEAFF.

This clonotype was counted a few times. This rearrangement joins TRBV12-3 or TRBV12-4 to TRBJ1-5; D is undetermined. The CDR3 covers 16 residues. Trimming pared 3 bases from V and 2 bases from J, leaving 14 bases between. CDR3 amino acids: CASSLFMGSGNQPQHF. CDR3 in DNA: TGTGCCAGCAGTTTGTTTATGGGGTCAGGCAATCAGCCCCAGCATTTT.

The chain joins TRBV2 to TRBJ2-1, with TRBD2 matching 12 bases. Germline assignment: CDR1 SNHLY and CDR2 FYNNEI. The ends lost 2 bases at V and 9 bases at J; junction bases unmatched: 5. CDR3 size: 15 residues. The DNA for the CDR3 is TGTGCCAGCAGTGAAAACCTAGCGGGAGGGGGTGAGCAGTTCTTC. The encoded protein is CASSENLAGGGEQFF.

The chain joins TRBV12-3 or TRBV12-4 to TRBJ2-1; no clear D gene. The CDR3 runs 13 residues. Trimming shortened V by 3 bases and J by 5 bases, and 8 bases separated the two germline ends. The CDR3 DNA reads as TGTGCCAGCAGTTTGAGTGATAACAATGAGCAGTTCTTC. This sequence encodes CASSLSDNNEQFF.

This clonotype was found a few times. The chain has TRBV11-2 and TRBJ2-5, with D perhaps matching TRBD1 (5 bases). Germline V gene data show CDR1 as SGHAT and CDR2 as FQNNGV. The ends were cut back, 6 bases at V and 5 bases at J, with 16 bases in the middle. CDR3 length: 14 amino acids. The CDR3: CASRNRQLEETQYF. The CDR3 DNA follows: TGTGCCAGCAGAAACAGGCAGCTGGAGGAGACCCAGTACTTC.

This clonotype was seen at least ten times. The chain uses TRBV5-1 and TRBJ2-4, with 7 bases aligning to TRBD1. V lost 0 bases, J lost 3 bases, and 3 bases stayed unmatched. This CDR3 comprises 15 residues. Germline CDR1 and CDR2: SGHRS and YFSETQ. This chain's CDR3 is CASSLEGAVKNIQYF. The CDR3, as DNA: TGCGCCAGCAGCTTGGAGGGGGCAGTCAAAAACATTCAGTACTTC.

This clonotype was observed a handful of times. The chain is built from TRBV14 and TRBJ2-7; 13 bases match TRBD2. The ends lost 3 bases at V and 2 bases at J; junction bases unmatched: 10. Germline-derived CDR1 and CDR2 are SGHDN and FVKESK. The CDR3 totals 18 residues. The DNA for the CDR3 is TGTGCCAGCAGCCAGCCTCTAGGGACTAGCGGGGCCACCTACGAGCAGTACTTC. Translated, it gives CASSQPLGTSGATYEQYF.

The rearrangement joins TRBV18 to TRBJ2-1, with TRBD2 identical over 8 bases. Unmatched junction bases numbered 6, after V lost 3 bases and J lost 2 bases. Germline lookup yields CDR1 KGHSH and CDR2 LQKENI. The CDR3 has 16 amino acids. The CDR3, as DNA: TGTGCCAGCTCACCCAGACTAGCGCAACCCTACAATGAGCAGTTCTTC. Translation gives CASSPRLAQPYNEQFF.

J is TRBJ1-5 and V is TRBV6-5; weak D call: TRBD1 (5 bases). The germline CDR1 and CDR2 sequences are MNHEY and SVGAGI. V lost 5 bases to trimming and J lost 0 bases, with 14 bases between them. The CDR3 consists of 16 residues. In nucleotides, the CDR3 is TGTGCCAGCAGTCACAGGACTCCTTATAGCAATCAGCCCCAGCATTTT. Protein: CASSHRTPYSNQPQHF.

The chain couples TRBV19 to TRBJ2-7, with 7 bases fitting TRBD2. The CDR3 has 13 amino acids. Germline CDR1 and CDR2: LNHDA and SQIVND (reference sequence). V lost 11 bases, J lost 3 bases, and 10 bases stayed unmatched. The CDR3 DNA is TGTGCCTTGCGACTAGCCGGAGACTACGAGCAGTACTTC. Encoded protein: CALRLAGDYEQYF.

This clonotype was seen more than once but under ten times. The V gene is TRBV9, the J gene TRBJ2-5; 9 bases map to TRBD2. V dropped 2 bases and J dropped 0; count of bases not matched to a gene: 8. There are 17 residues in the CDR3. Per the germline V gene, CDR1 is SGDLS and CDR2 is YYNGEE. CDR3 DNA: TGTGCCAGCAGCGTTGGTGCGGGAGGGAGCTACCAAGAGACCCAGTACTTC. Translating it yields CASSVGAGGSYQETQYF.

This clonotype was counted ten times or more. The chain employs TRBV12-3 or TRBV12-4 and TRBJ2-7, with 9 bases matching TRBD2. The CDR3 contains 14 residues. V lost 7 bases and J lost 0; bases outside the gene matches: 4. The DNA for the CDR3 is TGTGCCAGCACTCCGGGACTAGCCTCCTACGAGCAGTACTTC. Encoded protein: CASTPGLASYEQYF.